The sample holds a few counts of the clone carrying this T cell receptor (beta chain). Its specificity is unknown. 5'RACE generated cDNA with 10-nucleotide random UMIs. TCRdb processed the 5' RACE reads anew with MiXCR; each CDR3 protein has one entry. The data show around 52,000 distinct CDR3 sequences, 4.5% to 7% seen once. This entry is derived from a study of neurological immune-mediated disorders. Overall study context: Of the multiple sclerosis patients, some 35 in total, some 30 were relapsing-remitting and 3 were secondary progressive.

Findings and caveats of the study: The repertoires of 18 of 34 multiple sclerosis patients fell into one related-CDR3 cluster (a possible signature) under phylogenetic grouping.

The CDR3 runs to 13 residues. Germline V CDR1 and CDR2: SGHKS, YYEKEE (reference sequence). With 9 bases removed from V and 0 bases from J, the gap between germline ends came to 12 bases. The study built sorted libraries from 1 million CD4+ or CD8+ T cells. The clonotype originates from a woman aged 18-30 years with multiple sclerosis. The rearrangement joins TRBV5-5 to TRBJ1-1, with D perhaps TRBD1 (6 bases). Sample: CD4+ T cells from blood. The CDR3 DNA is TGTGCCACCAGGACAGATTTGAACACTGAAGCTTTCTTT. Amino acids: CATRTDLNTEAFF.